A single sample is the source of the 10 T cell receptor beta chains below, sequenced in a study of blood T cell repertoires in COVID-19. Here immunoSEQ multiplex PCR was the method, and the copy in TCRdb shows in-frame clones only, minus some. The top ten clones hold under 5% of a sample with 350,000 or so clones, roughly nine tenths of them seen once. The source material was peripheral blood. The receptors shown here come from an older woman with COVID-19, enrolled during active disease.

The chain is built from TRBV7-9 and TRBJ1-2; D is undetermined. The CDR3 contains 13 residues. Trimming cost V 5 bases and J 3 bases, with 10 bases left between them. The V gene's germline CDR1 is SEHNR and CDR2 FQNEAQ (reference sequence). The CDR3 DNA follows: TGTGCCAGCAGCGAAGCAGGCCACTATGGCTACACCTTC. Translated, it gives CASSEAGHYGYTF. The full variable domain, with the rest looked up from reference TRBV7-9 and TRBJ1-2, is DTGVSQNPRHKITKRGQNVTFRCDPISEHNRLYWYRQTLGQGPEFLTYFQNEAQLEKSRLLSDRFSAERPKGSFSTLEIQRTEQGDSAMYLCASSEAGHYGYTFGSGTRLTVV.

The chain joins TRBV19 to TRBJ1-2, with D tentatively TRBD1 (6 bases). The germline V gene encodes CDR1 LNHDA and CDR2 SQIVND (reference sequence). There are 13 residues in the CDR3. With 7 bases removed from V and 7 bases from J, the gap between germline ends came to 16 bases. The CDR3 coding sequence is TGTGCCAGTAAATTCGGGGACACCCGTGGCTACACCTTC. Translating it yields CASKFGDTRGYTF.

The CDR3 coding sequence is TGTGCCAGCTCACCAGACGATAGGGGGACGAATGGGTACGAGCAGTACTTC. Its protein product is CASSPDDRGTNGYEQYF. This rearrangement joins TRBV18 to TRBJ2-7; D possibly corresponds to TRBD1 (6 bases). The V end was cut by 2 bases, the J end by 4 bases, with 21 bases between. This CDR3 contains 17 residues. Germline V gene sequence: CDR1 KGHSH, CDR2 LQKENI.

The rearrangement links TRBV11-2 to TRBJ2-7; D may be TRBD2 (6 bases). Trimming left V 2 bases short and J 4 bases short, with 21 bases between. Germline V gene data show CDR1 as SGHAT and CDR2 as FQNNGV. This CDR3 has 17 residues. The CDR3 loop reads CASSLRPTRDSKYEQYF. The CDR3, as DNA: TGTGCCAGCAGCTTAAGACCCACGCGGGACTCAAAATACGAGCAGTACTTC. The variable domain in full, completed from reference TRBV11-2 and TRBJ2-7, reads EAGVAQSPRYKIIEKRQSVAFWCNPISGHATLYWYQQILGQGPKLLIQFQNNGVVDDSQLPKDRFSAERLKGVDSTLKIQPAKLEDSAVYLCASSLRPTRDSKYEQYFGPGTRLTVT.

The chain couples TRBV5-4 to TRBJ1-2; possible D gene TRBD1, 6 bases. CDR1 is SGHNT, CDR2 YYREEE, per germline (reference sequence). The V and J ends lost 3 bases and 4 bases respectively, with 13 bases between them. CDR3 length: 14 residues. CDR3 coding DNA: TGTGCCAGCAGCTCCCGTAGGACAGTCTATGGCTACACCTTC. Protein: CASSSRRTVYGYTF.

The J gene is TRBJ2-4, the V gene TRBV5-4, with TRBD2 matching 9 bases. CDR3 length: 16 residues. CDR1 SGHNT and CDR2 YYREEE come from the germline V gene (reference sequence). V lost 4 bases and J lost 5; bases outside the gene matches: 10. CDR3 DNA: TGTGCCAGCAGCGGGATTAGCGGGGGAGGGGAAAACATTCAGTACTTC. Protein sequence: CASSGISGGGENIQYF.

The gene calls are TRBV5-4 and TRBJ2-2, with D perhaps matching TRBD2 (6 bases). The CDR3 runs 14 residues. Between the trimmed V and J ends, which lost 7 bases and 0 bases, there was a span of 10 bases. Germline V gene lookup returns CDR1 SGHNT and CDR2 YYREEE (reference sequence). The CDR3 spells CASGGDSNTGELFF. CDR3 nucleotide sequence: TGTGCCAGCGGTGGGGACTCGAACACCGGGGAGCTGTTTTTT.

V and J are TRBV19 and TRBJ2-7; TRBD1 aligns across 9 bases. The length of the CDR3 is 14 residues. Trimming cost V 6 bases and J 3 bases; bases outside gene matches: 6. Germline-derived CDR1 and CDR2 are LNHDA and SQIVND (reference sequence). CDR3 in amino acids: CASSLGTGNYEQYF. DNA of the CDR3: TGTGCCAGTAGCCTGGGGACAGGGAACTACGAGCAGTACTTC. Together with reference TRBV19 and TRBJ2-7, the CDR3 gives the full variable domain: DGGITQSPKYLFRKEGQNVTLSCEQNLNHDAMYWYRQDPGQGLRLIYYSQIVNDFQKGDIAEGYSVSREKKESFPLTVTSAQKNPTAFYLCASSLGTGNYEQYFGPGTRLTVT.

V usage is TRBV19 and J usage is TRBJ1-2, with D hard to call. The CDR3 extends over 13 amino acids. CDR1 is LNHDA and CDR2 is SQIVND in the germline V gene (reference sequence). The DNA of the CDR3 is TGTGCTTCAAAGTCAGAACATAACTATGGCTACACCTTC. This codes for CASKSEHNYGYTF.

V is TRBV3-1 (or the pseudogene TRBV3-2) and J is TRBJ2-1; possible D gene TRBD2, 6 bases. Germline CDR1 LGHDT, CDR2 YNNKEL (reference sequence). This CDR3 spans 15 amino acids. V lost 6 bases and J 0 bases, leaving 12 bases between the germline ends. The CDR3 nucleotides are TGTGCCAGCAGACCGGTGGGGGGCTCCTACAATGAGCAGTTCTTC. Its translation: CASRPVGGSYNEQFF.